This is a list of T cell receptor beta chains from one sample in a study of cytomegalovirus exposure and HLA in healthy donors. Generated by immunoSEQ multiplex PCR, the TCRdb table keeps only in-frame clones and is missing some. The sample comprises 100,000 or so clones, more than 75% of which are singletons, and about 4.2% rests with the top ten. What was sequenced was PBMCs. The receptors originated from a woman aged 45-65 years in good health and CMV-seropositive. Both conserved end residues are part of each CDR3. D genes are given only for firm matches. Rows give clone size only sometimes, using once, few, many, or a class for an expanded clone.

j_gene: TRBJ1-6; v_gene: TRBV5-1; d_gene: .; abundance: .; CDR3aa: CASSFDSNSPLHF; CDR3nt: TGCGCCAGCAGCTTCGACAGTAATTCACCCCTCCACTTT
j_gene: TRBJ2-5; v_gene: TRBV7-3; d_gene: TRBD1; abundance: .; CDR3aa: CASSLTTGIQETQYF; CDR3nt: TGTGCCAGCAGCTTAACGACAGGGATACAAGAGACCCAGTACTTC
j_gene: TRBJ1-2; v_gene: TRBV2; d_gene: .; abundance: .; CDR3aa: CASSDGGADNYGYTF; CDR3nt: TGTGCCAGCAGTGATGGAGGTGCGGATAACTATGGCTACACCTTC
j_gene: TRBJ1-1; v_gene: TRBV29-1; d_gene: .; abundance: once; CDR3aa: CSVVGRENTEAFF; CDR3nt: TGCAGCGTTGTGGGGCGCGAGAACACTGAAGCTTTCTTT
j_gene: TRBJ2-7; v_gene: TRBV19; d_gene: .; abundance: few; CDR3aa: CASSPRGREQYF; CDR3nt: TGTGCCAGTAGTCCTCGGGGTAGGGAGCAGTACTTC
j_gene: TRBJ1-5; v_gene: TRBV19; d_gene: .; abundance: few; CDR3aa: CASSIGGPQPQHF; CDR3nt: TGTGCCAGTAGTATAGGAGGGCCTCAGCCCCAGCATTTT
j_gene: TRBJ2-7; v_gene: TRBV30; d_gene: .; abundance: .; CDR3aa: CAWSRGGSSYEQYF; CDR3nt: TGTGCCTGGAGTCGTGGGGGGAGCTCCTACGAGCAGTACTTC
j_gene: TRBJ2-1; v_gene: TRBV2; d_gene: .; abundance: .; CDR3aa: CASRLEGPMVEQFF; CDR3nt: TGTGCCAGCAGGCTTGAGGGCCCGATGGTTGAGCAGTTCTTC
j_gene: TRBJ2-1; v_gene: TRBV12-5; d_gene: .; abundance: .; CDR3aa: CASGLTGPYNEQFF; CDR3nt: TGTGCTAGTGGTTTGACTGGGCCTTACAATGAGCAGTTCTTC
j_gene: TRBJ2-3; v_gene: TRBV5-4; d_gene: .; abundance: .; CDR3aa: CASRLSSTDTQYF; CDR3nt: TGTGCCAGCCGACTCTCTAGCACAGATACGCAGTATTTT
j_gene: TRBJ2-7; v_gene: TRBV9; d_gene: TRBD1; abundance: .; CDR3aa: CASSVWDRGQDEQYF; CDR3nt: TGTGCCAGCAGCGTTTGGGACAGGGGGCAAGACGAGCAGTACTTC
j_gene: TRBJ2-7; v_gene: TRBV11-2; d_gene: .; abundance: .; CDR3aa: CASSLGTEWAQYF; CDR3nt: TGTGCCAGCAGCTTAGGGACAGAATGGGCGCAGTACTTC
j_gene: TRBJ1-6; v_gene: TRBV5-4; d_gene: .; abundance: once; CDR3aa: CASSLSGTLKSSPLHF; CDR3nt: TGTGCCAGCAGCCTATCCGGGACACTAAAGTCGTCACCCCTCCACTTT
j_gene: TRBJ1-1; v_gene: TRBV30; d_gene: .; abundance: .; CDR3aa: CAWTGAEGAFF; CDR3nt: TGTGCCTGGACAGGGGCCGAGGGGGCTTTCTTT
j_gene: TRBJ2-3; v_gene: TRBV9; d_gene: .; abundance: .; CDR3aa: CASSVQGLDTQYF; CDR3nt: TGTGCCAGCAGCGTACAGGGGCTAGATACGCAGTATTTT
j_gene: TRBJ2-2; v_gene: TRBV27; d_gene: .; abundance: .; CDR3aa: CASSDRTSSNTGELFF; CDR3nt: TGTGCCAGCAGCGACCGGACTTCTTCGAACACCGGGGAGCTGTTTTTT
j_gene: TRBJ1-2; v_gene: TRBV12-5; d_gene: TRBD1; abundance: .; CDR3aa: CASVPQGQAYGYTF; CDR3nt: TGTGCTAGTGTCCCTCAGGGACAGGCCTATGGCTACACCTTC
j_gene: TRBJ1-6; v_gene: TRBV2; d_gene: TRBD1; abundance: .; CDR3aa: CASTGQENSPLHF; CDR3nt: TGTGCCAGCACGGGACAGGAAAATTCACCCCTCCACTTT
j_gene: TRBJ2-7; v_gene: TRBV7-9; d_gene: TRBD2; abundance: .; CDR3aa: CASSPGLADYTYEQYF; CDR3nt: TGTGCCAGCAGCCCGGGACTAGCGGACTACACCTACGAGCAGTACTTC
j_gene: TRBJ1-2; v_gene: TRBV27; d_gene: TRBD1; abundance: .; CDR3aa: CASSPDRAGYTF; CDR3nt: TGTGCCAGCAGTCCCGACAGGGCTGGCTACACCTTC
j_gene: TRBJ1-1; v_gene: TRBV29-1; d_gene: TRBD1; abundance: .; CDR3aa: CSTTRQGTGAFF; CDR3nt: TGCAGCACGACCCGACAGGGAACTGGAGCTTTCTTT
j_gene: TRBJ1-1; v_gene: TRBV7-3; d_gene: TRBD1; abundance: .; CDR3aa: CASSPATSGGRAFF; CDR3nt: TGTGCCAGCAGCCCCGCTACCTCAGGGGGTCGAGCTTTCTTT
j_gene: TRBJ1-1; v_gene: TRBV5-1; d_gene: .; abundance: .; CDR3aa: CASTSQGWGLTNTEAFF; CDR3nt: TGCGCCAGCACTTCACAGGGTTGGGGTCTGACGAACACTGAAGCTTTCTTT
j_gene: TRBJ1-5; v_gene: TRBV30; d_gene: TRBD1; abundance: .; CDR3aa: CAWTGQGSNQPQHF; CDR3nt: TGTGCCTGGACGGGACAGGGTAGCAATCAGCCCCAGCATTTT
j_gene: TRBJ2-3; v_gene: TRBV30; d_gene: .; abundance: .; CDR3aa: CAWSVSQRTTDTQYF; CDR3nt: TGTGCCTGGAGTGTCTCCCAGCGGACCACAGATACGCAGTATTTT
j_gene: TRBJ2-3; v_gene: TRBV11-3; d_gene: .; abundance: .; CDR3aa: CASSSTPYQDTQYF; CDR3nt: TGTGCCAGCAGCTCGACACCCTACCAAGATACGCAGTATTTT
j_gene: TRBJ2-5; v_gene: TRBV7-3; d_gene: TRBD2; abundance: .; CDR3aa: CASSLSTSGQETQYF; CDR3nt: TGTGCCAGCAGCTTAAGCACTAGCGGTCAAGAGACCCAGTACTTC
j_gene: TRBJ2-5; v_gene: TRBV7-9; d_gene: TRBD2; abundance: .; CDR3aa: CASSSVAGEETQYF; CDR3nt: TGTGCCAGCAGCTCCGTAGCGGGAGAAGAGACCCAGTACTTC
j_gene: TRBJ2-7; v_gene: TRBV20-1; d_gene: .; abundance: .; CDR3aa: CSAPAGYEQYF; CDR3nt: TGCAGTGCTCCAGCAGGCTACGAGCAGTACTTC
j_gene: TRBJ1-1; v_gene: TRBV9; d_gene: TRBD1; abundance: .; CDR3aa: CASSDKTGAEAFF; CDR3nt: TGTGCCAGCAGCGACAAGACAGGGGCGGAAGCTTTCTTT
j_gene: TRBJ1-5; v_gene: TRBV6-6; d_gene: .; abundance: .; CDR3aa: CASSPETGYSNQPQHF; CDR3nt: TGTGCCAGCAGCCCTGAGACAGGTTATAGCAATCAGCCCCAGCATTTT
j_gene: TRBJ2-7; v_gene: TRBV19; d_gene: .; abundance: .; CDR3aa: CASSSLYEQYF; CDR3nt: TGTGCCAGTAGTTCCCTCTACGAGCAGTACTTC
j_gene: TRBJ1-1; v_gene: TRBV7-3; d_gene: TRBD1; abundance: .; CDR3aa: CASSLGTDRVDTEAFF; CDR3nt: TGTGCCAGCAGCTTAGGGACCGACAGGGTCGACACTGAAGCTTTCTTT
j_gene: TRBJ1-5; v_gene: TRBV13; d_gene: .; abundance: .; CDR3aa: CASSLGGQPQHF; CDR3nt: TGTGCCAGCAGCTTAGGGGGCCAGCCCCAGCATTTT
j_gene: TRBJ1-2; v_gene: TRBV7-6; d_gene: .; abundance: many; CDR3aa: CASSPGLEYGYTF; CDR3nt: TGTGCCAGCAGCCCTGGACTGGAATATGGCTACACCTTC
j_gene: TRBJ1-2; v_gene: TRBV11-1; d_gene: .; abundance: few; CDR3aa: CASSSRQVFTTSLHGYTF; CDR3nt: TGTGCCAGCAGCTCCCGACAAGTGTTTACCACCTCCTTACATGGCTACACCTTC
j_gene: TRBJ1-2; v_gene: TRBV7-9; d_gene: .; abundance: once; CDR3aa: CASSRHDRLHGYTF; CDR3nt: TGTGCCAGCAGCCGTCATGACAGATTGCATGGCTACACCTTC
j_gene: TRBJ1-5; v_gene: TRBV2; d_gene: .; abundance: .; CDR3aa: CASSGGGNNQPQHF; CDR3nt: TGTGCCAGCAGTGGCGGGGGAAACAATCAGCCCCAGCATTTT
j_gene: TRBJ2-5; v_gene: TRBV7-9; d_gene: .; abundance: few; CDR3aa: CASSPDPTGGQETQYF; CDR3nt: TGTGCCAGCAGCCCAGACCCAACCGGGGGCCAAGAGACCCAGTACTTC